Listed here are 11 T cell receptor beta chains from one sample, sequenced in a study of blood T cell repertoires in COVID-19. Method: immunoSEQ multiplex PCR; TCRdb's copy keeps in-frame clones and lacks some. The top ten clones hold around 6.4% of a sample with roughly 230,000 clones, 85% of them seen once. Sequences were obtained from peripheral blood. Every receptor here comes from a woman aged 55-70 years with active or convalescent COVID-19.

The rearrangement links TRBV19 to TRBJ2-1; D unclear. This CDR3 region has 13 residues. Germline CDR1 LNHDA, CDR2 SQIVND (reference sequence). V lost 7 bases and J 7 bases, leaving 14 bases between the germline ends. The CDR3 DNA follows: TGTGCCAGTACCCATGGGCCGTGGAATGAGCAGTTCTTC. It codes for CASTHGPWNEQFF.

This clone appeared a single time. J is TRBJ1-2 and V is TRBV2; D might be TRBD1 (6 bases). V gave up 8 bases and J gave up 1 base, with 11 bases separating them. Germline assignment: CDR1 SNHLY and CDR2 FYNNEI. The CDR3 totals 13 residues. The CDR3 loop is CASVRDNNYGYTF. As DNA, the CDR3 is TGTGCCAGCGTCCGGGACAATAACTATGGCTACACCTTC.

The CDR3 here is CSGSGIGLDTQYF. In nucleotides, the CDR3 is TGCAGCGGCTCGGGGATTGGGTTAGATACGCAGTATTTT. The J gene is TRBJ2-3, the V gene TRBV29-1, with D tentatively TRBD2 (5 bases). This CDR3 is built from 13 residues. The germline V and J ends were trimmed by 7 bases and 5 bases, with 16 bases remaining between them. The germline gives CDR1 SQVTM, CDR2 ANQGSEA.

The V and J genes are TRBV27 and TRBJ2-7, with 13 bases identical to TRBD2. Germline CDR1 MNHEY, CDR2 SMNVEV (reference sequence). V lost 6 bases and J lost 6; bases outside the gene matches: 8. The CDR3 runs 15 residues. CDR3 amino acids: CASSSRTSGSSEQYF. In DNA, the CDR3 is TGTGCCAGCAGCAGTCGGACTAGCGGGAGTTCCGAGCAGTACTTC.

This chain uses TRBV10-2 with TRBJ2-3; TRBD1 matches at 7 bases. This CDR3 region has 15 residues. Germline V CDR1 and CDR2: WSHSY, SAAADI. The V and J ends lost 2 bases and 0 bases, in that order; junction bases with no gene match: 2. The CDR3 region has the DNA TGCGCCAGCAGTGAGACAGGGGACAGCACAGATACGCAGTATTTT. This translates into CASSETGDSTDTQYF.

The chain is built from TRBV16 and TRBJ1-4; D gene unclear. The CDR3 sequence is 15 residues long. Trimming took off 2 bases at V and 8 bases at J, with 15 bases between the two ends. Germline V gene lookup returns CDR1 KGHSY and CDR2 FQNENV. CDR3 bases: TGTGCCAGCAGCCAACTAGCTGCTAGTGGGGAAAAACTGTTTTTT. This codes for CASSQLAASGEKLFF.

The chain carries TRBV5-5 and TRBJ2-7, with D possibly matching TRBD2 (5 bases). V gave up 4 bases and J gave up 2 bases, with 10 bases separating them. Germline V gene data show CDR1 as SGHKS and CDR2 as YYEKEE (reference sequence). The length of the CDR3 is 13 residues. The CDR3 DNA reads as TGTGCCAGCAGCCAGGAGGTGCCCTACGAGCAGTACTTC. It encodes CASSQEVPYEQYF.

The chain couples TRBV11-2 to TRBJ2-2; D possibly corresponds to TRBD1 (6 bases). CDR1 is SGHAT and CDR2 is FQNNGV in the germline V gene. The CDR3 contains 14 residues. The V gene lost 7 bases and the J gene lost 1 base, with 10 bases spanning the gap. The CDR3 bases are TGTGCCAGCACAGGGGAACGGAACACCGGGGAGCTGTTTTTT. Its protein product is CASTGERNTGELFF.

The J gene is TRBJ2-2, the V gene TRBV5-1; 7 bases agree with TRBD2. CDR3 length equals 16 residues. Germline values: CDR1 SGHRS, CDR2 YFSETQ. Trimming at V came to 0 bases and at J to 5 bases, leaving 7 bases not matched to a gene. The CDR3 loop reads CASSLETSASTGELFF. Written as DNA, the CDR3 is TGCGCCAGCAGCTTGGAAACTAGCGCGTCAACCGGGGAGCTGTTTTTT.

This chain connects TRBV11-3 to TRBJ2-3; 12 bases are shared with TRBD2. With V trimmed by 0 bases and J by 1 base, 8 bases remained unmatched. Germline CDR1 SGHNT, CDR2 YENEEA. The CDR3 covers 19 residues. The CDR3 loop reads CASSLEASGGEVGTDTQYF. The CDR3 DNA follows: TGTGCCAGCAGCTTAGAGGCTAGCGGGGGGGAGGTCGGCACAGATACGCAGTATTTT.

The chain recombines TRBV7-2 with TRBJ2-7; D may be TRBD1 (7 bases). CDR1 is SGHTA, CDR2 FQGNSA, per germline. V shed 3 bases and J shed 1 base, with 16 bases lying between them. This CDR3 has 16 residues. The CDR3 sequence: CASSFRSGGYSYEQYF. The DNA of the CDR3 is TGTGCCAGCAGCTTTCGATCAGGGGGGTATTCCTACGAGCAGTACTTC.